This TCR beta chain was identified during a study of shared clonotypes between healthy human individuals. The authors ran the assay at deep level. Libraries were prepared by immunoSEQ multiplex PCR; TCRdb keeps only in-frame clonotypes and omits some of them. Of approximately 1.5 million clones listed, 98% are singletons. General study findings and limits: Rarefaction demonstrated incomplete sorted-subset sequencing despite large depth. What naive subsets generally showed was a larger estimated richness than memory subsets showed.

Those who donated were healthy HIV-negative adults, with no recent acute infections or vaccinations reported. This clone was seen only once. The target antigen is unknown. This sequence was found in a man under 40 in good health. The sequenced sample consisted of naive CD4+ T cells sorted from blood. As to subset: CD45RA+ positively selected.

In nucleotides, the CDR3 is TGTGCCAGCAGTGAAGGAGTAAGCTATGGTGAGCAGTTCTTC. It specifies CASSEGVSYGEQFF. The chain employs TRBV2 and TRBJ2-1; D gene uncertain. Trimming stripped 1 base from V and 9 bases from J, with 13 bases between. Looked up from germline, CDR1 is SNHLY and CDR2 is FYNNEI. The CDR3 runs 14 residues.